These 5 T cell receptor beta chains were all obtained from the same sample, sequenced in a study of cytomegalovirus exposure and HLA in healthy donors. 13 Jbeta primers and 60 Vbeta primers were used for the PCR. The method was immunoSEQ multiplex PCR; TCRdb's version includes in-frame clones alone and lacks a portion of them. Seen here are 160,000 or so clones, 65% to 85% observed once, and the top ten hold 1.3%. The sequencing input was PBMCs. The receptors were gathered from a man aged 50 or older in good health and CMV-seropositive.

The chain is built from TRBV28 and TRBJ2-7, with TRBD1 matching over 10 bases. CDR1 MDHEN and CDR2 SYDVKM come from the germline V gene. V was clipped by 5 bases and J by 0 bases; unmatched bases: 10. This CDR3 has 17 residues. The CDR3, as DNA: TGTGCCAGCAGTCTAGGGGGGACAGGGGCCAGCTCCTACGAGCAGTACTTC. Protein: CASSLGGTGASSYEQYF.

V and J are TRBV27 and TRBJ1-1, with TRBD1 matching 7 bases. CDR3 length: 15 amino acids. Per the germline V gene, CDR1 is MNHEY and CDR2 is SMNVEV (reference sequence). V lost 0 bases to trimming and J lost 10 bases; unmatched junction nucleotides: 11. This CDR3 reads CASSLSRGDRVGAFF. The CDR3 nucleotides are TGTGCCAGCAGTTTATCTAGGGGCGACAGGGTCGGAGCTTTCTTT.

This clone was counted only a few times. J is TRBJ2-7 and V is TRBV27; D is possibly TRBD2 (6 bases). The CDR3 extends over 14 amino acids. The germline gives CDR1 MNHEY, CDR2 SMNVEV (reference sequence). V was cut by 6 bases and J by 3 bases, with 15 bases left in between. DNA of the CDR3: TGTGCCAGCAGGCTGGGGGGTCCCAACTACGAGCAGTACTTC. Amino acid sequence: CASRLGGPNYEQYF.

This clone has a handful of counts. This rearrangement joins TRBV6-1 to TRBJ1-5, with D possibly TRBD1 on 6 matching bases. Trimming pared 4 bases from V and 6 bases from J, leaving 13 bases between. Germline CDR1 reads MNHNS; CDR2 reads SASEGT. CDR3 size: 14 residues. The CDR3, as DNA: TGTGCCAGCAGTGGTCAGGGGATCGTTCAGCCCCAGCATTTT. Translating it yields CASSGQGIVQPQHF.

This chain connects TRBV11-1 to TRBJ2-2; D is undetermined. CDR1 and CDR2 (germline): SGHAT, FQDESV (reference sequence). With 6 bases removed from V and 3 bases from J, the gap between germline ends came to 5 bases. The CDR3 extends over 12 amino acids. The CDR3 spells CASRSYTGELFF. As DNA, the CDR3 is TGTGCCAGCAGGTCGTACACCGGGGAGCTGTTTTTT.